Shown below are 11 T cell receptor beta chains from a single sample sequenced in a study of early T cells in non-severe SARS-CoV-2 infection. Using its own MiXCR run on the 5' RACE reads, TCRdb lists one record per CDR3 protein. This sample carries about 30,000 distinct CDR3 sequences, approximately 5.2% of them seen once, and the ten largest clones take roughly 3.6%. The sequenced sample was whole blood. The receptors were gathered from an adult who was a healthcare worker with PCR-confirmed SARS-CoV-2 infection or an uninfected control (not recorded which).

V is TRBV29-1 and J is TRBJ1-1; no clear D. The CDR3 extends over 12 amino acids. V was trimmed by 5 bases and J by 2 bases, leaving 9 bases between them. CDR1 and CDR2 (germline): SQVTM, ANQGSEA. DNA for the CDR3: TGCAGCGTTAATACCGGAAACACTGAAGCTTTCTTT. Amino acid sequence: CSVNTGNTEAFF.

This clonotype was detected many times. This chain joins TRBV7-8 and TRBJ2-3; 10 bases are shared with TRBD2. The CDR3 spans 16 residues. J lost 4 bases, V lost 5 bases, and 9 bases had no gene match. Germline CDR1 reads SGHVS; CDR2 reads FQNEAQ. CDR3 DNA: TGTGCCAGCAGCGGTACTAGCGGGACCTCCCCAGATACGCAGTATTTT. The encoded protein is CASSGTSGTSPDTQYF.

V gene TRBV11-2 combines with J gene TRBJ2-1, with 12 bases matching TRBD2. This CDR3 has 17 amino acids. J lost 6 bases, V lost 2 bases, and 8 bases had no gene match. Germline V gives CDR1 SGHAT, CDR2 FQNNGV. The CDR3 DNA is TGTGCCAGCAGCTTACAAATACGACTAGCGGGAGTCAATGAGCAGTTCTTC. It specifies CASSLQIRLAGVNEQFF.

This clonotype was seen ten or more times. The rearrangement uses TRBV19 and TRBJ2-5; 9 nucleotides match TRBD1. Germline CDR1 LNHDA, CDR2 SQIVND (reference sequence). The CDR3 length is 15 residues. J was trimmed by 1 base and V by 5 bases; bases with no gene match: 5. CDR3 DNA: TGTGCCAGTAGTTCTACAGGGGGCGGCCAAGAGACCCAGTACTTC. Protein sequence: CASSSTGGGQETQYF. The full variable domain, in which reference TRBV19 and TRBJ2-5 provide the parts outside the CDR3, is DGGITQSPKYLFRKEGQNVTLSCEQNLNHDAMYWYRQDPGQGLRLIYYSQIVNDFQKGDIAEGYSVSREKKESFPLTVTSAQKNPTAFYLCASSSTGGGQETQYFGPGTRLLVL.

This clonotype was seen many times. This chain connects TRBV12-3 or TRBV12-4 to TRBJ2-7; D is possibly TRBD1 or TRBD2 (5 bases each). V gave up 6 bases and J gave up 3 bases, with 12 bases separating them. This CDR3 has 13 amino acids. The CDR3 DNA follows: TGTGCCAGCAGACCCGGGACCGACTACGAGCAGTACTTC. Its translation is CASRPGTDYEQYF.

This clonotype was observed at least ten times. The chain carries TRBV7-2 and TRBJ2-5, with 7 nucleotides matching TRBD1. Germline CDR1 SGHTA, CDR2 FQGNSA. The CDR3 consists of 14 residues. Germline trimming cut 3 bases from V and 1 base from J; bases unmatched to any gene: 2. In DNA form, the CDR3 reads TGTGCCAGCAGCTTCGGACAGGCCCAAGAGACCCAGTACTTC. This codes for CASSFGQAQETQYF.

There are many counts of this clonotype. The CDR3, as DNA: TGCGCCAGCAGCCAAGACAGGGTTCCTGGGGCCAACGTCCTGACTTTC. This sequence encodes CASSQDRVPGANVLTF. This chain connects TRBV4-3 to TRBJ2-6; the D gene is possibly TRBD1 (5 bases). This CDR3 region has 16 residues. Germline values: CDR1 LGHNA, CDR2 YSLEER. Trimming removed 0 bases from V and 2 bases from J, with 8 bases in between.

The chain recombines TRBV7-2 with TRBJ2-3; a weak D match, TRBD1 (5 bases). CDR1 is SGHTA, CDR2 FQGNSA, per germline. Trimming stripped 1 base from V and 2 bases from J, with 10 bases between. This CDR3 comprises 15 residues. The CDR3 here is CASSLGRAFTDTQYF. CDR3 in DNA: TGTGCCAGCAGCTTAGGCAGGGCTTTCACAGATACGCAGTATTTT.

The V call is TRBV28, the J call TRBJ2-7, with D perhaps TRBD2 (6 bases). V shed 1 base and J shed 5 bases, with 12 bases lying between them. The CDR3 spans 14 residues. Germline lookup yields CDR1 MDHEN and CDR2 SYDVKM. CDR3 coding DNA: TGTGCCAGCAGTTTATTGCGGGACTTAGACGAGCAGTACTTC. Protein sequence: CASSLLRDLDEQYF.

This clonotype occurred many times. The chain carries TRBV6-1 and TRBJ2-1, with a possible D match to TRBD2 (6 bases). V lost 2 bases and J 1 base, leaving 12 bases between the germline ends. The germline CDR1 and CDR2 sequences are MNHNS and SASEGT. The CDR3 sequence is 16 residues long. CDR3 loop: CASSEQLAMSYNEQFF. The CDR3 DNA follows: TGTGCCAGCAGTGAACAGCTAGCGATGTCCTACAATGAGCAGTTCTTC.

This clonotype occurred many times. J is TRBJ2-1 and V is TRBV5-4; possible D gene TRBD2, 5 bases. Germline values: CDR1 SGHNT, CDR2 YYREEE (reference sequence). The length of the CDR3 is 14 residues. Trimming shortened V by 6 bases and J by 5 bases, and 15 bases separated the two germline ends. The CDR3 region has the DNA TGTGCCAGCACCTCCCCCGGGATTGACAATGAGCAGTTCTTC. Its protein is CASTSPGIDNEQFF.